The T cell receptor (beta chain) under discussion was sequenced for a study of cytomegalovirus exposure and HLA in healthy donors. Study findings and constraints: Productive rates of about 90% or about 30% were seen for most TCR beta V segments in an earlier analysis.

The junction had 12 bases not matched to a gene; V was cut back by 3 bases and J by 5 bases. The CDR3 runs to 17 residues. Germline V gene sequence: CDR1 LNHDA, CDR2 SQIVND (reference sequence). Note on this clone: The antigen is not known.

The PCR made use of 60 Vbeta and 13 Jbeta primers. The method was immunoSEQ multiplex PCR; TCRdb's version includes in-frame clones alone and lacks a portion of them. The sample yields approximately 190,000 clones, just under 70% seen once. The chain carries TRBV19 and TRBJ2-2; 7 bases match TRBD1. Sequencing was performed on PBMCs. The clonotype comes from a man aged 40-49 years in good health and CMV-seropositive. As DNA, the CDR3 is TGTGCCAGTAGTATGGATAGGGGGCTCTTGTTGACCGGGGAGCTGTTTTTT. Its translation is CASSMDRGLLLTGELFF. Full variable domain (missing parts from reference TRBV19 and TRBJ2-2): DGGITQSPKYLFRKEGQNVTLSCEQNLNHDAMYWYRQDPGQGLRLIYYSQIVNDFQKGDIAEGYSVSREKKESFPLTVTSAQKNPTAFYLCASSMDRGLLLTGELFFGEGSRLTVL.